This TCR beta chain was sequenced in a study of Ad26.COV2.S vaccination and SARS-CoV-2 variants. Study background: A participant enrolled in the COV1001 Ad26.COV2.S trial arm provided the sample.

The treatment is: around 19 received Ad26.COV2.S at low or high dose, single or two shots; five or six received placebo; per-sample allocation not given. Sampling was done on day 63 after the first vaccine or placebo injection. Trimming left V 0 bases short and J 3 bases short, with 12 bases between. This CDR3 is 15 amino acids long. Germline loops: CDR1 MGHRA, CDR2 YSYEKL. A note on this clone: What it binds is not known.

Produced via immunoSEQ multiplex PCR; TCRdb's table is partial and in-frame only. The sample has 400,000 to 450,000 clones, around 91% seen once. Findings and limits, study-wide: Spike-specific TCR breadth in vaccine recipients exceeded that seen in placebo recipients.

The sequences come from peripheral blood, collected in a trial of Ad26.COV2.S vaccine versus placebo. The chain carries TRBV4-1 and TRBJ2-7; D perhaps matches TRBD1 (5 bases). This clonotype originated in a person aged 18-65 years who received the Ad26.COV2.S COVID-19 vaccine or a placebo. The DNA of the CDR3 is TGCGCCAGCAGCCAAGAGGGGCAGTCCCACTACGAGCAGTACTTC. Amino acids: CASSQEGQSHYEQYF.